This T cell receptor (beta chain) was captured in a study of identifying expanded T cells in peripheral blood. The data were produced by immunoSEQ multiplex PCR, yet TCRdb's version contains in-frame clones alone and is incomplete. The table shows approximately 120,000 clones, with roughly nine tenths occurring only once. In germline, CDR1 is MNHNS, CDR2 SASEGT. The CDR3 totals 15 residues. Trimming removed 3 bases from V and 1 base from J, with 10 bases in between. This clone was seen only once. The chain is built from TRBV6-1 and TRBJ1-3; D may be TRBD1 (6 bases). Sequenced: blood. The clonotype was recovered from a person between 18 and 75 years old in good health. CDR3 loop: CASSDSGTSGNTIYF. The CDR3 DNA reads as TGTGCCAGCAGTGATTCCGGGACATCTGGAAACACCATATATTTT.